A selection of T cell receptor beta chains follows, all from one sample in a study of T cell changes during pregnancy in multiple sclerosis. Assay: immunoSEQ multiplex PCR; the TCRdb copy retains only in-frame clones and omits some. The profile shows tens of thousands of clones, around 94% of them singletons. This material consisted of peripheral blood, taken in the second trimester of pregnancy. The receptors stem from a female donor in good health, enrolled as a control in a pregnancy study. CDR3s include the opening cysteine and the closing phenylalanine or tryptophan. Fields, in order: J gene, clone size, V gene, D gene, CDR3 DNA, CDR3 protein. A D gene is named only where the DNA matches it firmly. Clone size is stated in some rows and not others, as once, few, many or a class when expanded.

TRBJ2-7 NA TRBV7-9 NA TGTGCCAGCAGCGCCCAGGGACTGACGAGCTCCTACGAGCAGTACTTC CASSAQGLTSSYEQYF
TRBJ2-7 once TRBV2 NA TGTGCCAGCAGTATCGAGGCCTCGGACGAGCAGTACTTC CASSIEASDEQYF
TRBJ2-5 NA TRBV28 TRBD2 TGTGCCAGCAGTTTCGGGAAGAGTCCGGCTAGCGGGGGGAAAGAGACCCAGTACTTC CASSFGKSPASGGKETQYF
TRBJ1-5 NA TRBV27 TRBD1 TGTGCCAGCAGTTTAGCGGGACAGGGGCAGCCCCAGCATTTT CASSLAGQGQPQHF
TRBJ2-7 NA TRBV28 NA TGTGCCAGCAGTTTAGTGGCGGAGTACTACGAGCAGTACTTC CASSLVAEYYEQYF
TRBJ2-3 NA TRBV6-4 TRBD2 TGTGCCAGCAGTGAAGTAGCGGGAAAGGGGCCAGATACGCAGTATTTT CASSEVAGKGPDTQYF
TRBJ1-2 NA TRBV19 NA TGTGCCAGTAAACTCAACGGGGGGACGCCTACGGGTGGCTACACCTTC CASKLNGGTPTGGYTF
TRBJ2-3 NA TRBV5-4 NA TGTGCCAGCAGCTTAAGGGGATCGGATACGCAGTATTTT CASSLRGSDTQYF
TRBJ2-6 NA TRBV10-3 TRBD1 TGTGCCATCACCCTTGACAGGGGGCCTGGGGCCAACGTCCTGACTTTC CAITLDRGPGANVLTF
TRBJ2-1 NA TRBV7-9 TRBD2 TGTGCCAGCAGCTCGACTAGCGGGAATGAGCAGTTCTTC CASSSTSGNEQFF
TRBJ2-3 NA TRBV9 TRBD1 TGTGCCAGCAGATCGACAGGGATCGCCACAGATACGCAGTATTTT CASRSTGIATDTQYF
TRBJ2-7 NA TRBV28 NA TGTGCCAGCAGTTTAACTCTCCAGCGGTTAGTAACCTACGAGCAGTACTTC CASSLTLQRLVTYEQYF
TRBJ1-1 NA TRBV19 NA TGTGCCAGTAGTAGCAGTTTGAACACTGAAGCTTTCTTT CASSSSLNTEAFF
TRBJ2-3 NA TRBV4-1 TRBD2 TGCGCCAGCAGCCGTGGGCAAGCGGGAGTGCTCGATACGCAGTATTTT CASSRGQAGVLDTQYF
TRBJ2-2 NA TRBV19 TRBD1 TGTGCCATCGACAGGGGCGCCGGGGAGCTGTTTTTT CAIDRGAGELFF